A single sample gave rise to the 7 T cell receptor beta chains below, sequenced in a study of cytomegalovirus exposure and HLA in healthy donors. This PCR relied on a set of 60 Vbeta primers and 13 Jbeta primers. Sequencing was performed with immunoSEQ multiplex PCR; in TCRdb, only in-frame clones are kept and a portion is missing. The data contain some 120,000 clones, approximately 84% of them singletons. The sequencing input was PBMCs. The receptors shown here come from a man aged 45 to 65 in good health and CMV-seronegative.

The chain links TRBV5-6 to TRBJ2-7; 12 nucleotides line up with TRBD1. The CDR3 covers 18 residues. Germline V CDR1 and CDR2: SGHDT, YYEEEE. After removal of 4 bases from V and 2 bases from J, the junction contained 13 bases not matched to a gene. This CDR3 is CASSRDRGRIAGAYEQYF. CDR3 sequence (DNA): TGTGCCAGCAGCCGGGACAGGGGGCGCATAGCGGGGGCCTACGAGCAGTACTTC.

This clone came up a few times. The J gene is TRBJ2-7, the V gene TRBV6-4; TRBD2 matches at 11 bases. The CDR3 runs 14 residues. The trim removed 6 bases at V and 5 bases at J, leaving 6 bases unmatched. Germline values: CDR1 MRHNA, CDR2 SNTAGT. The CDR3 sequence: CASRLLAGVHEQYF. DNA for the CDR3: TGTGCCAGCAGATTACTAGCGGGAGTCCACGAGCAGTACTTC.

This rearrangement joins TRBV28 to TRBJ2-1; perhaps TRBD2 as D (5 bases). This CDR3 region has 12 residues. V was cut by 4 bases and J by 7 bases, with 8 bases left in between. Germline CDR1 reads MDHEN; CDR2 reads SYDVKM. In nucleotides, the CDR3 is TGTGCCAGCAGTTCCCCGGGGAATGAGCAGTTCTTC. Its translation: CASSSPGNEQFF.

This clone was counted between two and nine times. CDR3 in amino acids: CSVNRGHTEAFF. DNA of the CDR3: TGCAGCGTCAACAGGGGGCACACTGAAGCTTTCTTT. J is TRBJ1-1 and V is TRBV29-1, with 9 positions matching TRBD1. Germline CDR1 and CDR2: SQVTM and ANQGSEA. V dropped 6 bases and J dropped 3; count of bases not matched to a gene: 2. The CDR3 runs to 12 residues.

V gene TRBV28 combines with J gene TRBJ1-1; no clear D gene. V was cut by 4 bases and J by 1 base, with 7 bases left in between. Germline loops: CDR1 MDHEN, CDR2 SYDVKM. This CDR3 has 13 amino acids. CDR3: CASSSPGNTEAFF. CDR3 coding DNA: TGTGCCAGCAGTTCTCCAGGGAACACTGAAGCTTTCTTT.

V is TRBV5-1 and J is TRBJ1-3, with 7 positions matching TRBD1. The germline V gene encodes CDR1 SGHRS and CDR2 YFSETQ. V lost 4 bases and J lost 0; bases outside the gene matches: 7. This CDR3 contains 16 residues. The CDR3 loop reads CASSTGQLSSGNTIYF. The CDR3 nucleotides are TGCGCCAGCAGCACGGGACAGCTGTCCTCTGGAAACACCATATATTTT.

This clone was seen a handful of times. The chain is built from TRBV2 and TRBJ2-7; TRBD1 is a possible D gene (6 bases). The CDR3 length is 12 residues. CDR1 and CDR2 from the germline V gene are SNHLY and FYNNEI. V dropped 5 bases and J dropped 1 base, with 6 bases sitting between them. The CDR3, as DNA: TGTGCCAGCAGTACAGGGTCCTACGAGCAGTACTTC. Protein sequence: CASSTGSYEQYF.